This entry lists 30 T cell receptor beta chains sequenced from one sample in a study of blood T cell repertoires in COVID-19. The data were produced by immunoSEQ multiplex PCR, yet TCRdb's version contains in-frame clones alone and is incomplete. The sample has under 110,000 clones, 71% seen once; the top ten hold 0.8% to 1%. Sequencing was performed on peripheral blood. The receptors here all came from a human donor with acute or convalescent COVID-19. The donor label of this sample is uncertain.

The chain is built from TRBV4-2 and TRBJ1-2; D might be TRBD1 (6 bases). This CDR3 spans 16 amino acids. Germline lookup yields CDR1 LGHNA and CDR2 YNFKEQ. Trimming took off 4 bases at V and 4 bases at J, with 19 bases between the two ends. CDR3 protein: CASSLIGGVLGYGYTF. The CDR3, as DNA: TGTGCCAGCAGCCTCATAGGGGGAGTCTTGGGCTATGGCTACACCTTC.

The chain couples TRBV5-8 to TRBJ2-3; 11 bases map to TRBD2. Germline CDR1 SGHTS, CDR2 YDEGEE. After removal of 0 bases from V and 0 bases from J, the junction contained 3 bases not matched to a gene. The CDR3 length is 17 residues. The CDR3 region is CASSLALAGGSTDTQYF. The CDR3 bases are TGTGCCAGCAGCTTGGCTCTAGCGGGGGGAAGCACAGATACGCAGTATTTT.

This clone appeared a single time. The chain is built from TRBV2 and TRBJ1-5; weak D call: TRBD1 (5 bases). The CDR3 consists of 15 residues. The V gene lost 4 bases and the J gene lost 6 bases, with 16 bases spanning the gap. Looked up from germline, CDR1 is SNHLY and CDR2 is FYNNEI. The DNA for the CDR3 is TGTGCCAGCAGTGTCACCGCGGGGGGGATTCAGCCCCAGCATTTT. As protein: CASSVTAGGIQPQHF.

This chain links TRBV14 with TRBJ1-1, with 7 bases aligning to TRBD1. V trimming: 0 bases; J trimming: 0 bases; junction bases outside the gene matches: 7. CDR1 is SGHDN, CDR2 FVKESK, per germline. The CDR3 totals 17 residues. CDR3 protein: CASSQDSWTGMNTEAFF. The CDR3 DNA is TGTGCCAGCAGCCAAGATTCGTGGACAGGCATGAACACTGAAGCTTTCTTT.

This chain joins TRBV29-1 and TRBJ2-7, with D maybe TRBD1 (5 bases). The germline gives CDR1 SQVTM, CDR2 ANQGSEA. This CDR3 has 12 residues. The V end was cut by 2 bases, the J end by 3 bases, with 8 bases between. The DNA of the CDR3 is TGCAGCGTTGAATGGCAGGGCTACGAGCAGTACTTC. Translation gives CSVEWQGYEQYF.

The chain couples TRBV21-1 to TRBJ1-4; the table names TRBD1, a call not compared with the DNA. TRBV21-1 represents a pseudogene. The CDR3 covers 15 residues. CDR3 in DNA: TGTGCCAGCAGCAAAAGGAACAGGGGGAATGAAAAACTGTTTTTT. Translation: CASSKRNRGNEKLFF.

The gene calls are TRBV29-1 and TRBJ2-7, with 10 bases aligning to TRBD1. Losses at the gene ends were 5 bases for V and 5 bases for J; bases not matched to a gene: 9. Germline CDR1 and CDR2: SQVTM and ANQGSEA. The CDR3 loop spans 14 amino acids. The CDR3 region is CSVTRQGAGDEQYF. The CDR3 DNA reads as TGCAGCGTTACCAGACAGGGGGCGGGAGACGAGCAGTACTTC.

This chain joins TRBV7-2 and TRBJ1-5; TRBD1 agrees at 10 bases. This CDR3 spans 13 amino acids. J was trimmed by 6 bases and V by 6 bases; bases with no gene match: 2. In germline, CDR1 is SGHTA, CDR2 FQGNSA. Here the CDR3 reads CASSGQGGQPQHF. The CDR3 DNA is TGTGCCAGCAGTGGACAGGGGGGTCAGCCCCAGCATTTT. Together with reference TRBV7-2 and TRBJ1-5, the CDR3 gives the full variable domain: GAGVSQSPSNKVTEKGKDVELRCDPISGHTALYWYRQSLGQGLEFLIYFQGNSAPDKSGLPSDRFSAERTGGSVSTLTIQRTQQEDSAVYLCASSGQGGQPQHFGDGTRLSIL.

This rearrangement joins TRBV6-5 to TRBJ1-5, with D perhaps TRBD1 (5 bases). The germline gives CDR1 MNHEY, CDR2 SVGAGI. Trimming cost V 8 bases and J 6 bases, with 14 bases left between them. CDR3 length equals 13 residues. CDR3 amino acids: CASAQELGQPQHF. The CDR3 DNA reads TGTGCCAGCGCACAGGAATTAGGTCAGCCCCAGCATTTT.

This clone was counted a single time. The J gene is TRBJ2-5, the V gene TRBV12-3 or TRBV12-4; 7 bases line up with TRBD1. J gave up 7 bases and V 3 bases, and 5 bases lay outside the gene matches. The CDR3 has 13 amino acids. CDR3 in amino acids: CASSLFRTGTQYF. The DNA of the CDR3 is TGTGCCAGCAGTTTGTTTCGGACAGGGACCCAGTACTTC.

J is TRBJ1-1 and V is TRBV2, with TRBD1 matching 9 bases. After removal of 7 bases from V and 4 bases from J, the junction contained 13 bases not matched to a gene. The CDR3 is 16 residues long. The germline CDR1 and CDR2 sequences are SNHLY and FYNNEI. The CDR3 nucleotides are TGTGCCAGCACCCACGACAGGGGGGCTTCGATCACTGAAGCTTTCTTT. It encodes CASTHDRGASITEAFF. Together with reference TRBV2 and TRBJ1-1, the CDR3 gives the full variable domain: EPEVTQTPSHQVTQMGQEVILRCVPISNHLYFYWYRQILGQKVEFLVSFYNNEISEKSEIFDDQFSVERPDGSNFTLKIRSTKLEDSAMYFCASTHDRGASITEAFFGQGTRLTVV.

The genes are TRBV19 and TRBJ1-2; no clear D. Germline CDR1 is LNHDA and CDR2 is SQIVND (reference sequence). CDR3 length: 11 amino acids. V gave up 8 bases and J gave up 4 bases, with 8 bases separating them. The DNA for the CDR3 is TGTGCCAGTGGGGAGTCCTATGGCTACACCTTC. This translates into CASGESYGYTF.

The chain combines TRBV9 with TRBJ2-1; D is ambiguous. This CDR3 comprises 15 residues. Germline V gene data show CDR1 as SGDLS and CDR2 as YYNGEE. Trimming took 0 bases from V and 4 from J, leaving 11 bases between them. The CDR3, as DNA: TGTGCCAGCAGCGTAGAAGTGCAGTCTTACAATGAGCAGTTCTTC. Amino acid sequence: CASSVEVQSYNEQFF.

The rearrangement uses TRBV28 and TRBJ2-3; D unclear. This CDR3 has 13 residues. V lost 4 bases, J lost 4 bases, and 9 bases lay in between. Per germline, CDR1 MDHEN and CDR2 SYDVKM. This CDR3 is CASSSPRADTQYF. The CDR3 DNA reads as TGTGCCAGCAGTTCCCCCCGAGCAGATACGCAGTATTTT.

The chain is built from TRBV3-1 (or the pseudogene TRBV3-2) and TRBJ2-1, with a possible D match to TRBD1 (5 bases). The V end lost 2 bases, the J end lost 4 bases, and 6 bases lay between the germline ends. The CDR3 covers 13 residues. Germline CDR1 and CDR2: LGHDT and YNNKEL (reference sequence). CDR3 DNA sequence: TGTGCCAGCAGCCAAACAGGTTACAATGAGCAGTTCTTC. It translates to CASSQTGYNEQFF.

The rearrangement links TRBV28 to TRBJ2-4; D is perhaps TRBD1 (6 bases). The germline V gene encodes CDR1 MDHEN and CDR2 SYDVKM. This CDR3 is 16 amino acids long. The V end lost 1 base, the J end lost 7 bases, and 17 bases lay between the germline ends. The CDR3 protein is CASSLFTRRQGNIQYF. CDR3 coding DNA: TGTGCCAGCAGTTTATTCACTCGGCGGCAGGGGAACATTCAGTACTTC.

The V gene is TRBV18, the J gene TRBJ1-1; possible D gene TRBD1, 5 bases. The CDR3 loop spans 14 amino acids. V lost 3 bases, J lost 0 bases, and 8 bases lay in between. Germline V gene lookup returns CDR1 KGHSH and CDR2 LQKENI. This CDR3 is CASSPRGMNTEAFF. The CDR3 coding sequence is TGTGCCAGCTCACCTAGGGGCATGAACACTGAAGCTTTCTTT. Full variable domain (rest looked up from reference TRBV18 and TRBJ1-1): NAGVMQNPRHLVRRRGQEARLRCSPMKGHSHVYWYRQLPEEGLKFMVYLQKENIIDESGMPKERFSAEFPKEGPSILRIQQVVRGDSAAYFCASSPRGMNTEAFFGQGTRLTVV.

The chain is built from TRBV7-3 and TRBJ2-7; TRBD1 aligns across 7 bases. This CDR3 is 14 amino acids long. Germline CDR1 and CDR2: SGHTA and FQGTGA. With V trimmed by 3 bases and J by 5 bases, 7 bases remained unmatched. CDR3 amino acids: CASSFRQGPHEQYF. CDR3 nucleotide sequence: TGTGCCAGCAGCTTTCGACAGGGACCCCACGAGCAGTACTTC. The whole variable domain, remainder taken from reference TRBV7-3 and TRBJ2-7, is GAGVSQTPSNKVTEKGKYVELRCDPISGHTALYWYRQSLGQGPEFLIYFQGTGAADDSGLPNDRFFAVRPEGSVSTLKIQRTERGDSAVYLCASSFRQGPHEQYFGPGTRLTVT.

For this clone: The junction does not match germline at one end; this may be a read error. The chain couples TRBV5-1 to TRBJ2-1, with 9 positions matching TRBD2. The CDR3 loop spans 15 amino acids. CDR1 SGHRS and CDR2 YFSETQ come from the germline V gene. DNA for the CDR3: TGCGCCCGCAGCTGGGCGGGCGGGGGGGCCAATGAGCAGTTCTTC. It codes for CARSWAGGGANEQFF.

The chain couples TRBV23-1 to TRBJ2-1, with D possibly being TRBD2 (7 bases). TRBV23-1 is an ORF, and what it does is uncertain. This CDR3 has 15 amino acids. V was clipped by 10 bases and J by 8 bases, with 24 bases between them. Written as DNA, the CDR3 is TGCGCCAACCAACCTTGGGAGGGGGGGCTGGATGAGCAGTTCTTC. Its protein is CANQPWEGGLDEQFF.

CDR3 in amino acids: CASSLTGEPYNEQFF. Here the CDR3 DNA reads TGTGCCAGCAGCTTAACAGGGGAACCCTACAATGAGCAGTTCTTC. The chain is built from TRBV11-2 and TRBJ2-1, with TRBD1 matching over 7 bases. Germline CDR1 is SGHAT and CDR2 is FQNNGV. This CDR3 has 15 residues. V lost 2 bases, J lost 2 bases, and 3 bases stayed unmatched.

The V call is TRBV5-1, the J call TRBJ1-2; D gene uncertain. V lost 1 base to trimming and J lost 6 bases, with 13 bases between them. Germline CDR1 and CDR2: SGHRS and YFSETQ. This CDR3 comprises 14 residues. CDR3 loop: CASSLYTRGDGYTF. The CDR3 coding sequence is TGCGCCAGCAGCTTGTATACGCGGGGTGATGGCTACACCTTC.

This chain joins TRBV6-2 or TRBV6-3 and TRBJ2-7; weak D call: TRBD1 (6 bases). The CDR3 is 14 residues long. The germline V gene has CDR1 MNHEY and CDR2 SVGEGT. The V gene lost 4 bases and the J gene lost 1 base, with 11 bases spanning the gap. CDR3 nucleotides: TGTGCCAGCAGTTGGACAGTCGGATCCTACGAGCAGTACTTC. It yields the protein CASSWTVGSYEQYF.

The chain employs TRBV29-1 and TRBJ1-1; D uncertain. The CDR3 spans 10 residues. In germline, CDR1 is SQVTM, CDR2 ANQGSEA. The V end was cut by 7 bases, the J end by 6 bases, with 9 bases between. The CDR3, as DNA: TGCAGCGCCCAGTTGGCTGAAGCTTTCTTT. Its translation is CSAQLAEAFF.

This clone was observed a few times. V and J are TRBV30 and TRBJ1-4; D perhaps matches TRBD1 (6 bases). CDR1 is GTSNPN and CDR2 is SVGIG in the germline V gene (reference sequence). The CDR3 has 13 amino acids. The V gene lost 4 bases and the J gene lost 3 bases, with 9 bases spanning the gap. The CDR3 nucleotides read TGTGCCTGGAACAGGGACCCTAATGAAAAACTGTTTTTT. This gives the protein CAWNRDPNEKLFF.

This chain connects TRBV28 to TRBJ2-1, with 13 bases aligning to TRBD2. Germline V gene lookup returns CDR1 MDHEN and CDR2 SYDVKM. Unmatched junction bases numbered 3, after V lost 2 bases and J lost 8 bases. This CDR3 contains 15 residues. Here the CDR3 DNA reads TGTGCCAGCAGTTTAACTAGCGGGGGGGCCGATGAGCAGTTCTTC. Protein: CASSLTSGGADEQFF.

This clone was observed at least ten times. V usage is TRBV28 and J usage is TRBJ2-7, with TRBD1 identical over 8 bases. The CDR3 length is 14 residues. V gave up 3 bases and J gave up 5 bases; unmatched junction bases: 6. From germline, CDR1 is MDHEN and CDR2 SYDVKM. The CDR3 loop is CASSFSSGGDEQYF. The CDR3 DNA reads as TGTGCCAGCAGTTTTAGTTCAGGGGGCGACGAGCAGTACTTC. The whole variable domain, filled in from reference TRBV28 and TRBJ2-7, reads DVKVTQSSRYLVKRTGEKVFLECVQDMDHENMFWYRQDPGLGLRLIYFSYDVKMKEKGDIPEGYSVSREKKERFSLILESASTNQTSMYLCASSFSSGGDEQYFGPGTRLTVT.

Notes on this clone: A much larger clone lies one base from this, so it may be a read error. This same CDR3 is encoded by further DNA sequences in the sample. This chain uses TRBV6-5 with TRBJ1-2, with D possibly matching TRBD1 (5 bases). This CDR3 is built from 12 residues. Trimming cost V 6 bases and J 5 bases, with 10 bases left between them. The germline gives CDR1 MNHEY, CDR2 SVGAGI. The CDR3 protein is CASREGRYGYTF. Here the CDR3 DNA reads TGTGCCAGCAGAGAGGGGAGGTATGGCTACACCTTC.

The rearrangement joins TRBV7-3 to TRBJ2-1, with a tentative D call TRBD2 (6 bases). The CDR3 has 14 residues. Trimming shortened V by 2 bases and J by 8 bases, and 13 bases separated the two germline ends. The germline V gene has CDR1 SGHTA and CDR2 FQGTGA. The CDR3 is CASSLERVGHEQFF. CDR3 sequence (DNA): TGTGCCAGCAGCTTAGAGCGGGTGGGCCATGAGCAGTTCTTC.

The chain recombines TRBV6-1 with TRBJ2-1, with D possibly matching TRBD1 (5 bases). In germline, CDR1 is MNHNS, CDR2 SASEGT. This CDR3 is built from 15 residues. Trimming took 1 base from V and 0 from J, leaving 7 bases between them. CDR3 in amino acids: CASSEGTFSYNEQFF. DNA of the CDR3: TGTGCCAGCAGTGAAGGGACATTCTCCTACAATGAGCAGTTCTTC.